What follows is one T cell receptor beta chain and its context. Its antigen is as yet unknown. This sample is part of a study of vaccination effects on CD4 cells after COVID-19. About the study: ViraFEST assay sequencing came after antigen-specific CD4+ T cells were expanded with viral peptide pools.

Germline V gene lookup returns CDR1 MNHEY and CDR2 SMNVEV (reference sequence). The CDR3 loop spans 14 amino acids. Trimming shortened V by 6 bases and J by 2 bases, and 13 bases separated the two germline ends. Sequencing used immunoSEQ multiplex PCR; TCRdb keeps in-frame clones, though not all of them. The sample holds tens of thousands of clones, approximately 67% seen once. General study points: Marked clonal contraction of both clone types appeared late after vaccination.

Researchers isolated CD4+ T cells once roughly ten days of culture had elapsed. This specimen was CD4+ T cells from PBMCs cultured without peptide, taken before COVID-19 vaccination. The receptor was isolated from a human donor who received a COVID-19 vaccine. V usage is TRBV27 and J usage is TRBJ1-1, with a possible D match to TRBD1 (5 bases). The CDR3 loop is CASSRDRRNTEAFF. The CDR3 coding sequence is TGTGCCAGCAGCAGGGACCGAAGAAACACTGAAGCTTTCTTT.